Below are 15 T cell receptor beta chains sequenced from a single sample in a study of blood T cell repertoires in COVID-19 (dated by TCRdb to the early 2020s). Libraries were built with the immunoSEQ multiplex PCR assay. The clones in this table, taken by TCRdb from immuneACCESS, are in-frame only. Not every clone is retained; where verified, under half of the shortfall comes from an unresolved V gene, and the cause of the rest is unknown. This sample gives a few hundred thousand clones in total; approximately 90% of them show up just once. In total, the top ten clones hold more than 0.95% of the sample. The sequenced material came from PBMCs or T cells enriched from blood (not recorded which). The receptor source for this set is a woman between 18 and 30 years old who had recovered from COVID-19.

The V and J genes are TRBV7-9 and TRBJ1-6; TRBD1 matches 12 bases. CDR3 length equals 15 residues. Germline CDR1 reads SEHNR; CDR2 reads FQNEAQ (reference sequence). V lost 5 bases to trimming and J lost 7 bases; unmatched junction nucleotides: 3. The CDR3 is CASSGTGGENSPLHF. The CDR3 nucleotides read TGTGCCAGCAGCGGGACAGGGGGCGAGAATTCACCCCTCCACTTT.

The rearrangement uses TRBV18 and TRBJ1-3, with 9 bases aligning to TRBD1. From germline, CDR1 is KGHSH and CDR2 LQKENI. The CDR3 covers 15 residues. Trimming at V came to 3 bases and at J to 4 bases, leaving 4 bases not matched to a gene. The CDR3 DNA follows: TGTGCCAGCTCACCTACAGGGGGCGAAGGAAACACCATATATTTT. It specifies CASSPTGGEGNTIYF.

The rearrangement links TRBV11-2 to TRBJ2-7; 7 nucleotides align to TRBD2. CDR1 is SGHAT, CDR2 FQNNGV, per germline. This CDR3 contains 15 residues. V shed 0 bases, J shed 0 bases, and the junction held 2 bases outside the gene matches. The CDR3 DNA reads as TGTGCCAGCAGCTTAGATCGGGGGGACTCCTACGAGCAGTACTTC. Translating it yields CASSLDRGDSYEQYF.

Turning to this clone: An end of the junction does not agree with germline; a read error may underlie this. J is TRBJ2-2 and V is TRBV13; a weak D match, TRBD2 (6 bases). Germline CDR1 and CDR2: PRHDT and FYEKMQ (reference sequence). The CDR3 runs to 16 residues. This chain's CDR3 is CASSLGLGGGTGELFF. The DNA of the CDR3 is TGTGCCAGCAGCCTAGGACTGGGGGGAGGCACCGGGGAGCTGTTTTTT.

V and J are TRBV6-5 and TRBJ1-6; 8 nucleotides agree with TRBD1. Germline-derived CDR1 and CDR2 are MNHEY and SVGAGI. V shed 9 bases and J 6 bases; nucleotides not matched to a gene: 10. The CDR3 loop spans 15 amino acids. The CDR3 DNA reads TGTGCCAGTATCCTCAGGGACAGGTCTAATTCACCCCTCCACTTT. It encodes CASILRDRSNSPLHF.

This clone was detected once. This chain connects TRBV19 to TRBJ2-7; TRBD1 matches at 9 bases. The length of the CDR3 is 15 residues. Per the germline V gene, CDR1 is LNHDA and CDR2 is SQIVND (reference sequence). J gave up 5 bases and V 5 bases, and 10 bases lay outside the gene matches. CDR3 nucleotide sequence: TGTGCCAGTAGTGCCTTAGGGACAGGGCGGCACGAGCAGTACTTC. Protein sequence: CASSALGTGRHEQYF.

The chain links TRBV7-8 to TRBJ1-6; no clear D. Germline lookup yields CDR1 SGHVS and CDR2 FQNEAQ. CDR3 length: 14 residues. Trimming removed 6 bases at V and 9 bases at J, with 15 bases between. The CDR3 sequence is CASREGSGGSPLHF. CDR3 nucleotides: TGTGCCAGCAGGGAAGGGTCTGGAGGTTCACCCCTCCACTTT.

The V call is TRBV7-2, the J call TRBJ2-5, with TRBD2 matching over 9 bases. CDR1 and CDR2 (germline): SGHTA, FQGNSA. V was clipped by 6 bases and J by 5 bases; unmatched bases: 10. The length of the CDR3 is 15 residues. The CDR3 is CASSFIAGAGETQYF. The CDR3 DNA reads as TGTGCCAGCAGTTTCATAGCGGGGGCCGGGGAGACCCAGTACTTC.

The rearrangement uses TRBV5-1 and TRBJ2-7, with D possibly TRBD1 on 6 matching bases. CDR1 and CDR2 from the germline V gene are SGHRS and YFSETQ. Trimming left V 4 bases short and J 4 bases short, with 9 bases between. The CDR3 has 12 residues. CDR3 loop: CASSETGYEQYF. For the CDR3, the DNA is TGCGCCAGCAGCGAAACAGGGTACGAGCAGTACTTC. Looking up the rest from reference TRBV5-1 and TRBJ2-7 gives the full variable domain: KAGVTQTPRYLIKTRGQQVTLSCSPISGHRSVSWYQQTPGQGLQFLFEYFSETQRNKGNFPGRFSGRQFSNSRSEMNVSTLELGDSALYLCASSETGYEQYFGPGTRLTVT.

The CDR3: CATGAGPGSQPQHF. CDR3 DNA sequence: TGTGCCACAGGAGCCGGGCCAGGGTCTCAGCCCCAGCATTTT. J is TRBJ1-5 and V is TRBV7-6; TRBD1 is a possible D gene (5 bases). Germline CDR1 and CDR2: SGHVS and FNYEAQ. The CDR3 has 14 residues. Trimming stripped 10 bases from V and 6 bases from J, with 19 bases between. The full variable domain, in which reference TRBV7-6 and TRBJ1-5 provide the parts outside the CDR3, is GAGVSQSPRYKVTKRGQDVALRCDPISGHVSLYWYRQALGQGPEFLTYFNYEAQQDKSGLPNDRFSAERPEGSISTLTIQRTEQRDSAMYRCATGAGPGSQPQHFGDGTRLSIL.

This clone was detected a few times. CDR3 nucleotide sequence: TGTGCCAGCAGCCGGCAAGCGGGGGGAACCTACGAGCAGTACTTC. Residues: CASSRQAGGTYEQYF. The gene calls are TRBV11-2 and TRBJ2-7; 9 bases map to TRBD2. CDR3 length: 15 residues. The V segment lost 5 bases and the J segment 2 bases; nucleotides outside the gene matches: 7. The V gene's germline CDR1 is SGHAT and CDR2 FQNNGV. Together with reference TRBV11-2 and TRBJ2-7, the CDR3 gives the full variable domain: EAGVAQSPRYKIIEKRQSVAFWCNPISGHATLYWYQQILGQGPKLLIQFQNNGVVDDSQLPKDRFSAERLKGVDSTLKIQPAKLEDSAVYLCASSRQAGGTYEQYFGPGTRLTVT.

With respect to this clone: Its ends do not fully match the called genes, so a read error is possible. The rearrangement uses TRBV4-2 and TRBJ1-1, with D maybe TRBD1 (5 bases). From germline, CDR1 is LGHNA and CDR2 YNFKEQ. The CDR3 sequence is 16 residues long. As DNA, the CDR3 is TGTGCCAGCAGCCAAGACTTCCCCGGGGGGAACTCTGAAGCTTTCTTT. Residues: CASSQDFPGGNSEAFF.

J is TRBJ1-3 and V is TRBV6-1, with D maybe TRBD1 (6 bases). Germline V CDR1 and CDR2: MNHNS, SASEGT. V was shortened by 2 bases and J by 3 bases, with 11 bases between the two germline ends. The CDR3 length is 15 residues. CDR3 DNA: TGTGCCAGCAGTGAAAACAGGGCAGTTGGAAACACCATATATTTT. It encodes CASSENRAVGNTIYF.

On this clone itself: A junction end diverges from the germline sequence, so it may reflect a read error. The chain uses TRBV2 and TRBJ1-4; no reliable D call. CDR1 is SNHLY and CDR2 is FYNNEI in the germline V gene. The CDR3 contains 15 residues. CDR3 in amino acids: CASSVEGPTKEKLFF. The CDR3 region has the DNA TGTGCCAGCAGTGTTGAGGGTCCGACTAAAGAAAAACTGTTTTTT.

The chain's CDR3 is CASSFGTPDYNEQFF. The CDR3 nucleotides are TGTGCCAGCAGCTTCGGGACACCTGACTACAATGAGCAGTTCTTC. The J gene is TRBJ2-1, the V gene TRBV5-4, with TRBD1 as a possible D gene (6 bases). Germline lookup yields CDR1 SGHNT and CDR2 YYREEE (reference sequence). The CDR3 extends over 15 amino acids. V lost 2 bases, J lost 3 bases, and 12 bases lay in between. Complete variable domain (other parts from reference TRBV5-4 and TRBJ2-1): ETGVTQSPTHLIKTRGQQVTLRCSSQSGHNTVSWYQQALGQGPQFIFQYYREEENGRGNFPPRFSGLQFPNYSSELNVNALELDDSALYLCASSFGTPDYNEQFFGPGTRLTVL.